The clone carrying this T cell receptor beta chain was detected only once. These data come from a study of cytomegalovirus exposure and HLA in healthy donors. Researchers ran the PCR with 60 Vbeta and 13 Jbeta primers. The table came from immunoSEQ multiplex PCR; TCRdb's copy has only in-frame clones and leaves some out. Found here are around 110,000 clones, over 60% of them singletons; the top ten hold around 5%. Germline-derived CDR1 and CDR2 are SGHAT and FQNNGV. V dropped 0 bases and J dropped 2; count of bases not matched to a gene: 1. CDR3 length: 14 amino acids. The material sequenced was PBMCs. This TCR derives from a man between 25 and 39 years old in good health and CMV-seropositive. V usage is TRBV11-2 and J usage is TRBJ2-7; 7 bases line up with TRBD1. CDR3 protein: CASSLETGTYEQYF. The CDR3 DNA reads TGTGCCAGCAGCTTAGAGACAGGGACCTACGAGCAGTACTTC.